This T cell receptor (beta chain) was profiled in a study of shared clonotypes between healthy human individuals. Study-wide background: Ranging from 18 to 49 in age, donors were two women and three men.

Study results and limitations: There were few donors, and this limited the genetic and exposure-history diversity represented.

The assay was run at deep level. As handled by the study authors: Junction-only sequences without quality scores were provided by ImmunoSEQ, so filtering was different. Clones were sequenced by immunoSEQ multiplex PCR, and TCRdb holds only the in-frame ones, with some missing. V, J and clone size were drawn from that table, and D and trimming were deduced from the DNA. The top ten hold 9.5% to 15% of the sample, which has over 400,000 clones, roughly 80% seen once. This CDR3 contains 11 residues. The germline V gene has CDR1 DFQATT and CDR2 SNEGSKA (reference sequence). This clone has more than one count but fewer than ten. Its antigen is not known.

The rearrangement uses TRBV20-1 and TRBJ1-2; the D gene is possibly TRBD1 (6 bases). Material for sequencing was PBMCs. This receptor was taken from a middle-aged woman in good health. Some clones in this sample may be carry-over from other donors' samples. CDR3 in amino acids: CRHRVDKGYTF. CDR3 DNA sequence: TGCAGGCACAGGGTAGATAAGGGCTACACCTTC.